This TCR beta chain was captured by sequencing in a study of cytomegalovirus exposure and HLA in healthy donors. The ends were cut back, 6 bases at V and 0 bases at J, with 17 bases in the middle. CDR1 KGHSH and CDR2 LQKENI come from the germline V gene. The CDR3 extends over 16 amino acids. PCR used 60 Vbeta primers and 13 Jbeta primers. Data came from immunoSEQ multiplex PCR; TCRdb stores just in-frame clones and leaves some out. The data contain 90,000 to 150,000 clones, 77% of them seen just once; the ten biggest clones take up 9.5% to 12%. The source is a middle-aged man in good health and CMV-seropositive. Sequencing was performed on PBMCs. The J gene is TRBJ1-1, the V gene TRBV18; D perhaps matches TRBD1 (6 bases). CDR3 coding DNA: TGTGCCAGCTCCCTTAACCACAGGGAAATGAACACTGAAGCTTTCTTT. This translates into CASSLNHREMNTEAFF. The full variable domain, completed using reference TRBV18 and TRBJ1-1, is NAGVMQNPRHLVRRRGQEARLRCSPMKGHSHVYWYRQLPEEGLKFMVYLQKENIIDESGMPKERFSAEFPKEGPSILRIQQVVRGDSAAYFCASSLNHREMNTEAFFGQGTRLTVV.